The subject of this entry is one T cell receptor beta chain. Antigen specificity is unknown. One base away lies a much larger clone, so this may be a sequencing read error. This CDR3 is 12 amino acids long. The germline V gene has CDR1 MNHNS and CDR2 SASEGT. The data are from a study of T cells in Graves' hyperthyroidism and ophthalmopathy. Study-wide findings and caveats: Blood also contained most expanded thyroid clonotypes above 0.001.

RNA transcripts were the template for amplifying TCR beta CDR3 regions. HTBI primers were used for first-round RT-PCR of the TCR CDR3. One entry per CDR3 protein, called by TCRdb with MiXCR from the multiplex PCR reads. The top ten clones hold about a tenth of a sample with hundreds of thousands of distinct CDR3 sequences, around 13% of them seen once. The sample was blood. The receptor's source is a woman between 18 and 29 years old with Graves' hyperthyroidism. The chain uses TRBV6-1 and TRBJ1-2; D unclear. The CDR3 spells CASSFSPYSYTF. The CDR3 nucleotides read TGTGCCAGCTCTTTCTCCCCCTATAGCTACACCTTC.